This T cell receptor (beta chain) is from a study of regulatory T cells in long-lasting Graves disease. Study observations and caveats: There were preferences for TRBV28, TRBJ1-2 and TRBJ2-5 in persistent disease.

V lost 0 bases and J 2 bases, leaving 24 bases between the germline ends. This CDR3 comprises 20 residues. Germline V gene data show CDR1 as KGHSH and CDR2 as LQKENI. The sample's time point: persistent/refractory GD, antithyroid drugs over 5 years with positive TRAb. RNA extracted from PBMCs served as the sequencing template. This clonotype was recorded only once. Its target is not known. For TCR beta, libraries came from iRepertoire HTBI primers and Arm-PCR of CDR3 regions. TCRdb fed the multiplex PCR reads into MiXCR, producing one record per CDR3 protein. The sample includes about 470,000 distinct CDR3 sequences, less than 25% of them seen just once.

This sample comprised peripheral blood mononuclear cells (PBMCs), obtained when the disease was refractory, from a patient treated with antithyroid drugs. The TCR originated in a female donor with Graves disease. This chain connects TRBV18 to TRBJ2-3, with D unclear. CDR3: CASSPPKGFTTIGNTDTQYF. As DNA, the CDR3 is TGTGCCAGCTCACCACCGAAAGGCTTTACAACAATAGGAAACACAGATACGCAGTATTTT. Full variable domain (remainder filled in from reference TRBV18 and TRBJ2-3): NAGVMQNPRHLVRRRGQEARLRCSPMKGHSHVYWYRQLPEEGLKFMVYLQKENIIDESGMPKERFSAEFPKEGPSILRIQQVVRGDSAAYFCASSPPKGFTTIGNTDTQYFGPGTRLTVL.